The T cell receptor beta chain described here comes from a study of blood T cell repertoires in COVID-19. How the authors handled the data: Reference gene primer amplification in the assay estimated nucleated cell counts. The table came from immunoSEQ multiplex PCR; TCRdb's copy has only in-frame clones and leaves some out. That table gives V, J and clone size, and the DNA gave D and trimming. The table lists roughly 200,000 clones, about 88% of them singletons, with around 6.6% in the top ten. V lost 6 bases to trimming and J lost 4 bases; unmatched junction nucleotides: 3. The CDR3 extends over 14 amino acids. Looked up from germline, CDR1 is LGHDT and CDR2 is YNNKEL (reference sequence).

V gene TRBV3-1 (or the pseudogene TRBV3-2) combines with J gene TRBJ2-5, with 12 bases matching TRBD2. The TCR sequence derives from a woman in her thirties or forties who had recovered from COVID-19. The sequenced sample was peripheral blood. The CDR3 nucleotides read TGTGCCAGCAGGGTGGGACTAGCGGGAGAGACCCAGTACTTC. Its translation: CASRVGLAGETQYF.